This TCR beta chain was observed in a study of blood T cell repertoires in COVID-19. The overall study: The analysed material was cDNA or gDNA that came from T cells, B-cell-depleted T cells, or PBMCs.

Profiled with immunoSEQ multiplex PCR; TCRdb holds only in-frame clones, not every one. Altogether approximately 150,000 clones are present, about 89% being singletons, with the ten largest covering approximately 6.1%. CDR3 length equals 14 residues. The germline gives CDR1 WSHSY, CDR2 SAAADI. V was shortened by 5 bases and J by 2 bases, with 13 bases between the two germline ends. The source material was peripheral blood. The V and J genes are TRBV10-2 and TRBJ2-7; no clear D gene. The receptor comes from an elderly man with acute or convalescent COVID-19. The CDR3 spells CASSSGQGAYEQYF. The CDR3 DNA follows: TGCGCCAGCAGTTCCGGTCAAGGAGCCTACGAGCAGTACTTC.